One sample yielded the 5 T cell receptor beta chains listed below, sequenced in a study of T-cell reconstitution after alpha-beta-depleted transplantation in children. Preparing the TCRbeta library involved the use of unique molecular identifiers. TCRdb reprocessed the PCR reads with MiXCR, giving one entry per CDR3 protein. The sample has some 440,000 distinct CDR3 sequences; about 17% are singletons. This material consisted of PBMCs, mostly from graft donor cells, taken 360 days after TCRalphabeta/CD19-depleted stem cell transplant. These receptors all stem from a boy under two years old who had a stem cell transplant for Wiskott-Aldrich syndrome, so the T cells may come from the graft donor.

This clonotype was counted between two and nine times. The chain carries TRBV12-3 or TRBV12-4 and TRBJ2-7, with D possibly being TRBD1 (7 bases). The length of the CDR3 is 13 residues. Deletions cut 8 bases from V and 4 bases from J, with 15 bases between. The CDR3 coding sequence is TGTGCCAGCGGGCAGGGGGGATCGTACGAGCAGTACTTC. Protein sequence: CASGQGGSYEQYF.

V usage is TRBV7-9 and J usage is TRBJ2-1, with D maybe TRBD2 (5 bases). CDR3 length: 14 amino acids. Germline V gives CDR1 SEHNR, CDR2 FQNEAQ (reference sequence). Trimming took 5 bases from V and 14 from J, leaving 22 bases between them. CDR3 nucleotides: TGTGCCAGCAGCCCCGCGATGGAGGTAGGGAAAAAGTTCTTC. Residues: CASSPAMEVGKKFF. The whole variable domain, remainder taken from reference TRBV7-9 and TRBJ2-1, is DTGVSQNPRHKITKRGQNVTFRCDPISEHNRLYWYRQTLGQGPEFLTYFQNEAQLEKSRLLSDRFSAERPKGSFSTLEIQRTEQGDSAMYLCASSPAMEVGKKFFGPGTRLTVL.

The rearrangement uses TRBV27 and TRBJ2-1; a possible D gene is TRBD1 (8 bases). The V and J ends lost 8 bases and 7 bases respectively, with 18 bases between them. This CDR3 region has 14 residues. Germline V gene data show CDR1 as MNHEY and CDR2 as SMNVEV (reference sequence). This CDR3 reads CASSVGQGGNEQFF. As DNA, the CDR3 is TGTGCCAGCTCGGTCGGACAGGGAGGGAATGAGCAGTTCTTC.

The V call is TRBV4-1, the J call TRBJ1-3; TRBD1 is a possible D gene (5 bases). CDR3 size: 15 residues. CDR1 is MGHRA and CDR2 is YSYEKL in the germline V gene. Trimming took off 3 bases at V and 3 bases at J, with 12 bases between the two ends. CDR3 loop: CASSQLGGLGNTIYF. DNA of the CDR3: TGCGCCAGCAGCCAGCTGGGGGGACTTGGAAACACCATATATTTT.

The table lists this clonotype with a few counts. V usage is TRBV9 and J usage is TRBJ2-2, with TRBD1 as a possible D gene (6 bases). Germline CDR1 is SGDLS and CDR2 is YYNGEE. Trimming shortened V by 3 bases and J by 1 base, and 10 bases separated the two germline ends. This CDR3 is built from 15 residues. Here the CDR3 DNA reads TGTGCCAGCAGCGGGGGACACCGGAACACCGGGGAGCTGTTTTTT. This gives the protein CASSGGHRNTGELFF.